The source of this T cell receptor (beta chain) is a study of T cell responses to AZD1222 COVID-19 vaccine. At the level of the study: Second-dose intervals of approximately 4 or approximately 12 weeks were pooled. Study results and caveats: There were vaccine-associated CD4 TCRs across spike, dominant at 160-218 and 743-854. Recipients of two AZD1222 doses showed rising Spike-specific TCR breadth and depth. White British ancestry dominated among donors, who included more females, and clonal diversity was possibly underestimated.

This clone appeared once. The antigen is not known. Deletions cut 6 bases from V and 10 bases from J, with 17 bases between. Germline lookup yields CDR1 SGDLS and CDR2 YYNGEE. This CDR3 has 13 residues. Profiled with immunoSEQ multiplex PCR; TCRdb holds only in-frame clones, not every one. The sample includes 55,000 to 80,000 clones, 84% of them seen just once. The sequence derives from an adult in good health. Material: peripheral blood, obtained on day 0 of AZD1222 vaccination. The chain carries TRBV9 and TRBJ2-1; D call uncertain. CDR3 sequence reads: CASNAAPTGEQFF. The CDR3 nucleotides are TGTGCCAGCAATGCCGCCCCTACTGGGGAGCAGTTCTTC.